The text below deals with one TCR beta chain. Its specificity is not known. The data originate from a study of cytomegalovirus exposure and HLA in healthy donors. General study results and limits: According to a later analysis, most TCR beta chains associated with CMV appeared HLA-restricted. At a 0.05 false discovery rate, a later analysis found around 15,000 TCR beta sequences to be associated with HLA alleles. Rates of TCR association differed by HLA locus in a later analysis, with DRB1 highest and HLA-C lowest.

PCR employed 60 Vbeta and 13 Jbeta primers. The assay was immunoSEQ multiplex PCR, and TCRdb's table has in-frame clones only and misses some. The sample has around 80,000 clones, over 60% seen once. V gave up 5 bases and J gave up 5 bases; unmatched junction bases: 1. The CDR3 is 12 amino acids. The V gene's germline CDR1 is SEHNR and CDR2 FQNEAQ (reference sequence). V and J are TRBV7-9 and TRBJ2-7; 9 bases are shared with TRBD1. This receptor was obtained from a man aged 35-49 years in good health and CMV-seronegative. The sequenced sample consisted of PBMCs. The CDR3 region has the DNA TGTGCCAGCAGCGGGACAGGGAACGAGCAGTACTTC. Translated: CASSGTGNEQYF.